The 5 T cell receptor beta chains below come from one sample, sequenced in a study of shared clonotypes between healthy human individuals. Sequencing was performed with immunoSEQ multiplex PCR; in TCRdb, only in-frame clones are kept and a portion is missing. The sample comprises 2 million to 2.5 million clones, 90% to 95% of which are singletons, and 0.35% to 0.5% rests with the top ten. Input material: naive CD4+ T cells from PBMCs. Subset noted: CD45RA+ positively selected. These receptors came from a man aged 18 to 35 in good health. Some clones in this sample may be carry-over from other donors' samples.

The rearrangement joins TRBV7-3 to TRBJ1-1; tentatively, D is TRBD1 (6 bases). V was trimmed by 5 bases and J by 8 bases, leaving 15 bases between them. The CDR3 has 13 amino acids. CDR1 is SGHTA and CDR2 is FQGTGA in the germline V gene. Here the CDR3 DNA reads TGTGCCAGCAGCACGCAGACAGGATCCGAAGCTTTCTTT. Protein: CASSTQTGSEAFF.

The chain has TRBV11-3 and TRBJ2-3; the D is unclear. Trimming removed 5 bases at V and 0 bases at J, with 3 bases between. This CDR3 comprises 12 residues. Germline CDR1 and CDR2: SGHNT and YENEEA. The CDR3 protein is CASSASTDTQYF. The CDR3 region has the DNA TGTGCCAGCAGCGCTAGCACAGATACGCAGTATTTT.

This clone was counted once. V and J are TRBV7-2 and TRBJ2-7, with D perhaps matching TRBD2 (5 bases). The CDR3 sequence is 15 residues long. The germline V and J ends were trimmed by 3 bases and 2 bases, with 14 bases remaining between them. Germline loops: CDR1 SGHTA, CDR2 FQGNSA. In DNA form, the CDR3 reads TGTGCCAGCAGCTTTGGCGGCGGGCGGACCTACGAGCAGTACTTC. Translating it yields CASSFGGGRTYEQYF.

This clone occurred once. The CDR3 is CASSQGRLSSYEQYF. For the CDR3, the DNA is TGCGCCAGCAGCCAAGGGAGGTTGAGCTCCTACGAGCAGTACTTC. V and J are TRBV4-3 and TRBJ2-7; D possibly corresponds to TRBD2 (5 bases). CDR1 LGHNA and CDR2 YSLEER come from the germline V gene. Deletions cut 1 base from V and 0 bases from J, with 10 bases between. The CDR3 length is 15 residues.

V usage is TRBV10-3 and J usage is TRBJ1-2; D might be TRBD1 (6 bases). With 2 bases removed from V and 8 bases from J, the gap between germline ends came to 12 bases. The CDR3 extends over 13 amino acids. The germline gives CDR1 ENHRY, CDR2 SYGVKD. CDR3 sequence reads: CAISEDRRIGYTF. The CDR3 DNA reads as TGTGCCATCAGTGAGGACAGGAGAATCGGCTACACCTTC.